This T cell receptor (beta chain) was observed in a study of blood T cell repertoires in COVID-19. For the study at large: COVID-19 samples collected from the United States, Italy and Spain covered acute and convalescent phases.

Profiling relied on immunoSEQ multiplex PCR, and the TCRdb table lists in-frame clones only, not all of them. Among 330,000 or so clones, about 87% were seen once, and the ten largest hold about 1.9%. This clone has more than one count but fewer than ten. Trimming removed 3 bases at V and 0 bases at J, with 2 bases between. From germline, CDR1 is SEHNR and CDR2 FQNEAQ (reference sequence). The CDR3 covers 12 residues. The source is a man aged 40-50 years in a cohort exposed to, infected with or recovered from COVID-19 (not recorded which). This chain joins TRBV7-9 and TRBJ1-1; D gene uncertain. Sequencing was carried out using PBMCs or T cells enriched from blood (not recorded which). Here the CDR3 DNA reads TGTGCCAGCAGCTTTATGAACACTGAAGCTTTCTTT. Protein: CASSFMNTEAFF.